This T cell receptor beta chain was captured by sequencing in a study of regulatory T cells in long-lasting Graves disease. About the research overall: Graves' patients, diagnosed recently, had received antithyroid drugs under 3 months. Study results and caveats: Investigators studied peripheral blood only, not thyroid tissue. TRBV28, TRBJ1-2 and TRBJ2-5 emerged as the favored segments in persistent disease.

According to the study, TCR beta libraries were built with iRepertoire HTBI primers and CDR3-region Arm-PCR. MiXCR, applied by TCRdb to the multiplex PCR reads, yields one record per CDR3 protein. The table has about 380,000 distinct CDR3 sequences, roughly 16% seen once. This clonotype turned up a few times. Its antigen is not known. The CDR3 runs to 14 residues. The V and J ends lost 4 bases and 7 bases respectively, with 19 bases between them. Germline assignment: CDR1 SQVTM and CDR2 ANQGSEA. Time point described: newly diagnosed GD, antithyroid drugs for less than 3 months. Making the TCR library involved RNA that had been extracted from PBMCs.

The specimen comprised peripheral blood mononuclear cells (PBMCs), sampled at new diagnosis, from a patient treated with antithyroid drugs. V gene TRBV29-1 combines with J gene TRBJ2-5; possible D gene TRBD2, 6 bases. The receptor was derived from a female donor with Graves disease. CDR3 protein: CSVVSRGTGGTQYF. CDR3 sequence (DNA): TGCAGCGTTGTTTCTCGTGGGACCGGGGGGACCCAGTACTTC.